This T cell receptor (beta chain) was captured in a study of high-grade serous ovarian cancer treatment subgroups. Study results and limitations: CDR1 and CDR2 were left unanalyzed; analyses focused on CDR3.

Sequencing used immunoSEQ multiplex PCR; TCRdb keeps in-frame clones, though not all of them. Here the sample spans about 12,000 clones, roughly 88% being singletons. About this clone itself: Its antigen is not identified.

Tumor samples were taken before definitive surgery or chemotherapy. Per the germline V gene, CDR1 is SNHLY and CDR2 is FYNNEI. Between the trimmed V and J ends, which lost 4 bases and 1 base, there was a span of 10 bases. The CDR3 runs to 14 residues. The chain couples TRBV2 to TRBJ1-1, with D hard to call. The sequence derives from a human donor with high-grade serous ovarian cancer. Material for sequencing was tumor tissue. The CDR3 nucleotides read TGTGCCAGCAGTGGGACGAACAAGAACACTGAAGCTTTCTTT. Residues: CASSGTNKNTEAFF.